Each of the 27 T cell receptor beta chains below was sequenced from the same sample in a study of OX40 agonist ivuxolimab in advanced cancers. Generated by immunoSEQ multiplex PCR, the TCRdb table keeps only in-frame clones and is missing some. The sample yields some 40,000 clones, about 74% seen once. This specimen consisted of CD4+ or CD8+ T cells sorted from blood, obtained in a trial of the OX40 agonist ivuxolimab. The receptors come from an adult with an advanced solid tumor such as melanoma, head and neck, liver or kidney cancer.

The V gene is TRBV27, the J gene TRBJ2-5; D unclear. Germline assignment: CDR1 MNHEY and CDR2 SMNVEV (reference sequence). V was trimmed by 6 bases and J by 5 bases, leaving 10 bases between them. The CDR3 covers 12 residues. CDR3: CASSHREETQYF. CDR3 DNA sequence: TGTGCCAGCAGCCACCGTGAGGAGACCCAGTACTTC.

The gene calls are TRBV29-1 and TRBJ1-3; weak D call: TRBD1 (5 bases). The ends were cut back, 2 bases at V and 9 bases at J, with 17 bases in the middle. Germline assignment: CDR1 SQVTM and CDR2 ANQGSEA. This CDR3 spans 14 amino acids. The CDR3 DNA reads TGCAGCGTTGAATCGGGGGTCCGGGTCGGCACCATATATTTT. This encodes CSVESGVRVGTIYF. The full variable domain, in which reference TRBV29-1 and TRBJ1-3 provide the parts outside the CDR3, is SAVISQKPSRDICQRGTSLTIQCQVDSQVTMMFWYRQQPGQSLTLIATANQGSEATYESGFVIDKFPISRPNLTFSTLTVSNMSPEDSSIYLCSVESGVRVGTIYFGEGSWLTVV.

This chain connects TRBV7-2 to TRBJ2-7; maybe TRBD2 (5 bases). Germline CDR1 and CDR2: SGHTA and FQGNSA. V was cut by 5 bases and J by 7 bases, with 18 bases left in between. The CDR3 is 14 amino acids. The CDR3 bases are TGTGCCAGCAGCAAGCCGGGCCTCGGGGAGGAGCAGTACTTC. Protein sequence: CASSKPGLGEEQYF.

The V call is TRBV6-5, the J call TRBJ2-7; D is ambiguous. The germline gives CDR1 MNHEY, CDR2 SVGAGI. With 7 bases removed from V and 0 bases from J, the gap between germline ends came to 16 bases. The CDR3 length is 15 residues. In nucleotides, the CDR3 is TGTGCCAGCACCTCATTAGGGCTGAGCTCCTACGAGCAGTACTTC. Its protein is CASTSLGLSSYEQYF.

The rearrangement joins TRBV7-2 to TRBJ1-5, with TRBD1 identical over 7 bases. From germline, CDR1 is SGHTA and CDR2 FQGNSA. Losses at the gene ends were 5 bases for V and 2 bases for J; bases not matched to a gene: 6. This CDR3 is 15 amino acids long. CDR3 residues: CASSAGGRGNQPQHF. The DNA of the CDR3 is TGTGCCAGCAGCGCAGGGGGTAGGGGCAATCAGCCCCAGCATTTT.

The chain employs TRBV18 and TRBJ1-1, with D perhaps matching TRBD1 (6 bases). The CDR3 is made up of 13 amino acids. CDR1 KGHSH and CDR2 LQKENI come from the germline V gene. The V end lost 6 bases, the J end lost 1 base, and 9 bases lay between the germline ends. CDR3 loop: CASSLQGNTEAFF. As DNA, the CDR3 is TGTGCCAGCTCCCTACAGGGGAACACTGAAGCTTTCTTT. Together with reference TRBV18 and TRBJ1-1, the CDR3 gives the full variable domain: NAGVMQNPRHLVRRRGQEARLRCSPMKGHSHVYWYRQLPEEGLKFMVYLQKENIIDESGMPKERFSAEFPKEGPSILRIQQVVRGDSAAYFCASSLQGNTEAFFGQGTRLTVV.

This clone came up once. V is TRBV10-3 and J is TRBJ1-5, with 7 bases lining up with TRBD1. Germline CDR1 and CDR2: ENHRY and SYGVKD. V lost 0 bases to trimming and J lost 4 bases; unmatched junction nucleotides: 12. The CDR3 totals 18 residues. CDR3 loop: CAISESNKGASGNQPQHF. The CDR3 region has the DNA TGTGCCATCAGTGAGTCGAATAAGGGGGCTAGCGGGAATCAGCCCCAGCATTTT.

V and J are TRBV5-1 and TRBJ2-1; a weak D match, TRBD1 (5 bases). Germline V lookup: CDR1 SGHRS, CDR2 YFSETQ. CDR3 length: 14 residues. Trimming left V 3 bases short and J 6 bases short, with 13 bases between. CDR3 amino acids: CASSSNLDSNEQFF. The CDR3 nucleotides are TGCGCCAGCAGCTCGAACTTAGACAGCAATGAGCAGTTCTTC.

This clone came up a few times. This chain uses TRBV27 with TRBJ1-2; 7 bases map to TRBD1. J gave up 4 bases and V 7 bases, and 6 bases lay outside the gene matches. This CDR3 is built from 13 residues. CDR1 and CDR2 (germline): MNHEY, SMNVEV (reference sequence). The CDR3 DNA is TGTGCCAGCATCTCGGGGACAGCCTATGGCTACACCTTC. Translated: CASISGTAYGYTF.

The chain couples TRBV6-7 to TRBJ2-7, with TRBD2 identical over 8 bases. TRBV6-7 is given ORF status, its function remaining uncertain. CDR3 length: 15 amino acids. The junction had 9 bases not matched to a gene; V was cut back by 2 bases and J by 6 bases. The CDR3, as DNA: TGTGCCAGCAGTTACGTAGGACTAGCTCTAGTCGAGCAGTACTTC. It specifies CASSYVGLALVEQYF.

The chain recombines TRBV5-1 with TRBJ2-5; 7 bases align to TRBD2. The V segment lost 0 bases and the J segment 5 bases; nucleotides outside the gene matches: 7. The germline V gene has CDR1 SGHRS and CDR2 YFSETQ. There are 15 residues in the CDR3. The CDR3 loop is CASSLVPAGRETQYF. CDR3 sequence (DNA): TGCGCCAGCAGCTTGGTTCCAGCGGGAAGGGAGACCCAGTACTTC.

This chain connects TRBV30 to TRBJ1-1, with unresolved D. CDR3 length equals 14 residues. Germline lookup yields CDR1 GTSNPN and CDR2 SVGIG (reference sequence). The V and J ends lost 2 bases and 6 bases respectively, with 16 bases between them. The CDR3 spells CAWSFRGSIAEAFF. CDR3 nucleotides: TGTGCCTGGAGTTTTCGGGGTTCAATCGCTGAAGCTTTCTTT.

A single count supports this clone. The gene calls are TRBV19 and TRBJ2-3; D unresolved. Per the germline V gene, CDR1 is LNHDA and CDR2 is SQIVND (reference sequence). There are 15 residues in the CDR3. Trimming cost V 7 bases and J 0 bases, with 14 bases left between them. The CDR3 region has the DNA TGTGCCAGTACCTCTAGAGGAGCTAGCACAGATACGCAGTATTTT. This translates into CASTSRGASTDTQYF.

The DNA for the CDR3 is TGTGCCAGTAGTGGCCAGAGGAACACTGAAGCTTTCTTT. Residues: CASSGQRNTEAFF. This rearrangement joins TRBV19 to TRBJ1-1, with unresolved D. The V end was cut by 5 bases, the J end by 1 base, with 8 bases between. This CDR3 has 13 residues. Per germline, CDR1 LNHDA and CDR2 SQIVND (reference sequence).

Points on this clone: The sample holds other DNA sequences that translate to the same CDR3. The chain links TRBV6-1 to TRBJ1-3; D uncertain. The CDR3 has 15 residues. V lost 6 bases and J lost 0, with 12 bases in between. CDR1 and CDR2 (germline): MNHNS, SASEGT. CDR3 sequence (DNA): TGTGCCAGCAGCGAGGACGGGAGCTCTGGAAACACCATATATTTT. This gives the protein CASSEDGSSGNTIYF.

The count of this clone is one. The V gene is TRBV6-5, the J gene TRBJ2-7; 12 nucleotides align to TRBD2. Germline V gene data show CDR1 as MNHEY and CDR2 as SVGAGI. The CDR3 runs 15 residues. J gave up 3 bases and V 5 bases, and 5 bases lay outside the gene matches. This CDR3 is CASSLLAGGFYEQYF. CDR3 DNA: TGTGCCAGCAGTCTCCTAGCGGGAGGGTTCTACGAGCAGTACTTC.

This clone was seen a few times. The chain carries TRBV18 and TRBJ1-4; D possibly corresponds to TRBD1 (6 bases). CDR1 is KGHSH and CDR2 is LQKENI in the germline V gene. This CDR3 has 14 amino acids. V lost 5 bases and J 7 bases, leaving 14 bases between the germline ends. CDR3 sequence (DNA): TGTGCCAGCTCATCAAGACAGGACCCTGAAAAACTGTTTTTT. It is translated as CASSSRQDPEKLFF.

This clone was observed once. The chain couples TRBV7-6 to TRBJ2-7, with 7 bases aligning to TRBD2. Germline loops: CDR1 SGHVS, CDR2 FNYEAQ. There are 16 residues in the CDR3. V was pared by 5 bases and J by 4 bases, with 14 bases of the junction left unmatched. CDR3 sequence (DNA): TGTGCCAGCAGCCCGGTTGGGAGCGGGACCAGATACGAGCAGTACTTC. It specifies CASSPVGSGTRYEQYF.

This clone appeared a few times. The chain recombines TRBV28 with TRBJ2-7, with 7 bases that match TRBD1. In germline, CDR1 is MDHEN, CDR2 SYDVKM. This CDR3 contains 14 residues. Unmatched junction bases numbered 7, after V lost 6 bases and J lost 2 bases. CDR3 in DNA: TGTGCCAGCAGGCCCGGGACAGTTACCTACGAGCAGTACTTC. Translating it yields CASRPGTVTYEQYF.

The chain couples TRBV18 to TRBJ2-1; D possibly corresponds to TRBD2 (5 bases). This CDR3 region has 15 residues. Germline assignment: CDR1 KGHSH and CDR2 LQKENI. The V gene lost 2 bases and the J gene lost 0 bases, with 8 bases spanning the gap. CDR3 DNA: TGTGCCAGCTCACCAGGAGGCGACTCCTACAATGAGCAGTTCTTC. Protein: CASSPGGDSYNEQFF.

This chain connects TRBV5-6 to TRBJ1-1; no reliable D call. The CDR3 totals 14 residues. V lost 0 bases and J lost 5, with 11 bases in between. Looked up from germline, CDR1 is SGHDT and CDR2 is YYEEEE. The CDR3 sequence is CASSLGGLGTEAFF. The DNA of the CDR3 is TGTGCCAGCAGCTTGGGGGGTCTGGGAACTGAAGCTTTCTTT. The full variable domain, completed using reference TRBV5-6 and TRBJ1-1, is DAGVTQSPTHLIKTRGQQVTLRCSPKSGHDTVSWYQQALGQGPQFIFQYYEEEERQRGNFPDRFSGHQFPNYSSELNVNALLLGDSALYLCASSLGGLGTEAFFGQGTRLTVV.

The chain joins TRBV10-1 to TRBJ2-2; tentative D call: TRBD1 (5 bases). The CDR3 runs to 13 residues. Germline V gives CDR1 WNHNN, CDR2 SYGVQD (reference sequence). Trimming pared 5 bases from V and 5 bases from J, leaving 9 bases between. In DNA, the CDR3 is TGCGCCAGCAGTTTGGGGCAGACCGGGGAGCTGTTTTTT. Its protein product is CASSLGQTGELFF.

In nucleotides, the CDR3 is TGTGCCAGCAGTTTTGAGGCAGAACAGACCCAGTACTTC. Its translation: CASSFEAEQTQYF. J is TRBJ2-5 and V is TRBV6-6; D remains ambiguous. This CDR3 is built from 13 residues. V was pared by 4 bases and J by 6 bases, with 12 bases between. Per the germline V gene, CDR1 is MNHNY and CDR2 is SVGAGI (reference sequence).

The V and J genes are TRBV9 and TRBJ2-2, with 10 bases lining up with TRBD1. V was clipped by 5 bases and J by 2 bases; unmatched bases: 3. Germline CDR1 reads SGDLS; CDR2 reads YYNGEE. The CDR3 runs 15 residues. For the CDR3, the DNA is TGTGCCAGCAGAGGGACAGGGGTCAACACCGGGGAGCTGTTTTTT. The encoded protein is CASRGTGVNTGELFF.

The chain combines TRBV5-1 with TRBJ2-7; D not certain. The CDR3 contains 15 residues. V lost 4 bases and J 0 bases, leaving 14 bases between the germline ends. Germline CDR1 is SGHRS and CDR2 is YFSETQ. The CDR3 reads CASSLDVRSSYEQYF. DNA for the CDR3: TGCGCCAGCAGCCTGGACGTACGAAGCTCCTACGAGCAGTACTTC.

This rearrangement joins TRBV4-1 to TRBJ2-7; 9 bases map to TRBD2. After removal of 2 bases from V and 1 base from J, the junction contained 6 bases not matched to a gene. Germline V gives CDR1 MGHRA, CDR2 YSYEKL. The CDR3 length is 16 residues. The CDR3 is CASSQFSLAGSYEQYF. The CDR3 bases are TGCGCCAGCAGCCAATTTAGCCTAGCGGGATCCTACGAGCAGTACTTC.

The genes are TRBV2 and TRBJ2-3, with D unresolved. Trimming removed 7 bases from V and 2 bases from J, with 16 bases in between. CDR1 SNHLY and CDR2 FYNNEI come from the germline V gene. The CDR3 contains 15 residues. CDR3 nucleotide sequence: TGTGCCAGCACCCCCCCCGGCCTGATCACAGATACGCAGTATTTT. Encoded protein: CASTPPGLITDTQYF.